These T cell receptor beta chains were read from a single sample in a study of blood T cell repertoires in COVID-19. TCRdb's copy holds only in-frame clones and misses some; the assay was immunoSEQ multiplex PCR. The sample has approximately 170,000 clones, about 85% seen once. Specimen: peripheral blood. Every receptor here comes from a woman aged 70 to 79 with COVID-19, enrolled during active disease. The CDR3 runs from the conserved cysteine through the conserved F or W. D genes are given only for firm matches. Not all rows give a size; the values are once, few, many and, for expanded clones, a class.

d_call clone_size j_call v_call cdr3_nt cdr3_aa
. . TRBJ2-1 TRBV11-2 TGTGCCAGCCGAGCCCCACACAGGCCAGCCCGCGATGAGCAGTTCTTC CASRAPHRPARDEQFF
TRBD1 . TRBJ1-5 TRBV7-8 TGTGCCAGCAGCTTCACCGTCACAGGGGAGCCCCAGCATTTT CASSFTVTGEPQHF
TRBD2 . TRBJ2-1 TRBV7-2 TGTGCCAGCAGCCCCTTCACCGGGACTAGCGGTTACAATGAGCAGTTCTTC CASSPFTGTSGYNEQFF
. . TRBJ1-1 TRBV30 TGTGCCTGGAGTAAGGGAGCAGGGGACACTGAAGCTTTCTTT CAWSKGAGDTEAFF
TRBD1 . TRBJ2-1 TRBV7-9 TGTGCCAGCAGCTACAGGGGTTCTAGAAATGAGCAGTTCTTC CASSYRGSRNEQFF
TRBD1 . TRBJ2-1 TRBV19 TGTGCCAGTAGTATTGGTGGCCCCGACAGGGTTGCTCGGAATGAGCAGTTCTTC CASSIGGPDRVARNEQFF
TRBD1 once TRBJ2-1 TRBV5-1 TGCGCCAGCAGCTGGGGGGACAGGGCGGGTGCTTATGAGCAGTTCTTC CASSWGDRAGAYEQFF
TRBD1 . TRBJ1-1 TRBV29-1 TGCAGCGGTAAGACAGGGTTTGACACTGAAGCTTTCTTT CSGKTGFDTEAFF
. . TRBJ2-6 TRBV4-2 TGTGCCAGCAGCCAACTTCGACAGAGTTCAGGGGCCAACGTCCTGACTTTC CASSQLRQSSGANVLTF
. . TRBJ2-1 TRBV7-9 TGTGCCAGCAGCTTCCGGGTATCCTACAATGAGCAGTTCTTC CASSFRVSYNEQFF
. . TRBJ1-5 TRBV6-4 TGTGCCAGCAGTGACCCGTCGACGGGTCAAAGCAATCAGCCCCAGCATTTT CASSDPSTGQSNQPQHF
. . TRBJ2-5 TRBV5-1 TGCGCCAGCAGCTTACAGGGAGGGTCCCAAGAGACCCAGTACTTC CASSLQGGSQETQYF
. . TRBJ2-5 TRBV5-8 TGTGCCAGCAGCTTGGCCGGGTCTGGCCAGTACTTC CASSLAGSGQYF
TRBD1 . TRBJ1-2 TRBV18 TGTGCCAGCTCACCCGCGGACAGGCCGGTTAACTATGGCTACACCTTC CASSPADRPVNYGYTF
. . TRBJ2-2 TRBV19 TGTGCCAGTAGTATTCAGGCTGGCACCGGGGAGCTGTTTTTT CASSIQAGTGELFF
TRBD2 few TRBJ2-1 TRBV5-6 TGTGCCAGCAGTCGACTAGCGGGGGATAAGAATGAGCAGTTCTTC CASSRLAGDKNEQFF
. . TRBJ2-7 TRBV5-1 TGCGCCAGCAGCTTAAGTACAGGGTGGGGATACGAGCAGTACTTC CASSLSTGWGYEQYF
. . TRBJ2-1 TRBV24-1 TGTGCCACCAGTGATCGGAGTAGGGGCGAGCAGTTCTTC CATSDRSRGEQFF
. . TRBJ1-4 TRBV7-8 TGTGCCAGCAGCTTCGGCAGGGGAGACGAAAAACTGTTTTTT CASSFGRGDEKLFF
TRBD1 . TRBJ1-6 TRBV27 TGTGCCAGCAGTTTACGGGACAGGTCTTATAATTCACCCCTCCACTTT CASSLRDRSYNSPLHF
. once TRBJ2-1 TRBV3-1/TRBV3-2 TGTGCCAGCAGCCTATCCTACAATGAGCAGTTCTTC CASSLSYNEQFF
. once TRBJ2-6 TRBV6-6 TGTGCCAGCAGTTATTGGCCCCCTGGGGCCAACGTCCTGACTTTC CASSYWPPGANVLTF
. . TRBJ1-2 TRBV3-1/TRBV3-2 TGTGCCAGCAGCCAATTAGCCGCAGGGCTCTATGGCTACACCTTC CASSQLAAGLYGYTF
TRBD1 . TRBJ1-1 TRBV4-1 TGCGCCAGCAGCCCCAGACAGGGGCACACTGAAGCTTTCTTT CASSPRQGHTEAFF
TRBD1 . TRBJ1-5 TRBV5-1 TGCGCCAGCAGTTTAACAGGGGGCGATCAGCCCCAGCATTTT CASSLTGGDQPQHF